The T cell receptor (beta chain) described here comes from a study of regulatory T cells in long-lasting Graves disease. Regarding the study as a whole: A reduction in accuracy may have resulted from the small sample size. Under persistent disease, TRBV28, TRBJ1-2 and TRBJ2-5 were used preferentially. TCR diversity was lower in persistent Graves' patients (versus newly diagnosed ones).

Germline V gives CDR1 SGDLS, CDR2 YYNGEE. The CDR3 length is 14 residues. V lost 5 bases and J 2 bases, leaving 14 bases between the germline ends. The time point is: newly diagnosed GD, antithyroid drugs for less than 3 months. Making the TCR library involved RNA that had been extracted from PBMCs. This clonotype was seen a handful of times. Antigen specificity is unknown. In building TCR beta libraries, iRepertoire HTBI primers were used together with Arm-PCR of CDR3 regions. TCRdb itself ran the multiplex PCR reads through MiXCR, one entry per CDR3 protein. The repertoire consists of 400,000 to 450,000 distinct CDR3 sequences, with over 15% occurring once and the leading ten covering roughly 10%. This same sample was also taken into another study, of T cells in Graves' hyperthyroidism and ophthalmopathy. That source reports: Patients aged 18 to 65 had newly diagnosed hyperthyroidism of under 2 months' duration.

This clonotype was obtained from a woman in her 30s with Graves disease. The V call is TRBV9, the J call TRBJ2-7; no firm D call. The starting material was peripheral blood mononuclear cells (PBMCs), obtained at new diagnosis, from a patient treated with antithyroid drugs. CDR3 in amino acids: CASSVSDLPYEQYF. CDR3 nucleotides: TGTGCCAGCAGTGTGTCAGATCTTCCCTACGAGCAGTACTTC.